These 7 T cell receptor beta chains were all obtained from the same sample, sequenced in a study of T cell changes during pregnancy in multiple sclerosis (dated by TCRdb to the late 2010s). Library method: the immunoSEQ multiplex PCR assay. In its TCRdb copy, this immuneACCESS table keeps in-frame sequences only and misses some clones. Where compared with another copy, unresolved V genes explain less than half of these, and the others have no known cause. For this sample there are about 67,000 clones; more than 85% appear just once. Of the sample, 2.3% falls within the top ten clones. Specimen: peripheral blood, collected in the first trimester of pregnancy. All receptors come from a female donor with multiple sclerosis, enrolled in a pregnancy study.

This sequence joins TRBV10-1 and TRBJ2-6, with 11 bases lining up with TRBD1. Germline V gene data show CDR1 as WNHNN and CDR2 as SYGVQD (reference sequence). The junction had 4 bases not matched to a gene; V was cut back by 6 bases and J by 3 bases. This CDR3 is 16 amino acids long. The CDR3 DNA reads TGCGCCAGCAGAGGACAGGGGGCAGGTGGGGCCAACGTCCTGACTTTC. Protein sequence: CASRGQGAGGANVLTF.

The gene calls are TRBV19 and TRBJ2-1; 10 bases agree with TRBD2. Germline CDR1 reads LNHDA; CDR2 reads SQIVND (reference sequence). Germline trimming cut 4 bases from V and 3 bases from J; bases unmatched to any gene: 9. The CDR3 spans 17 residues. CDR3 residues: CASSTWRTSGGYNEQFF. DNA of the CDR3: TGTGCCAGTAGTACCTGGCGGACTAGCGGAGGCTACAATGAGCAGTTCTTC.

V gene TRBV11-3 combines with J gene TRBJ2-7, with D maybe TRBD1 (5 bases). Germline CDR1 and CDR2: SGHNT and YENEEA. The CDR3 consists of 13 residues. Trimming left V 5 bases short and J 3 bases short, with 11 bases between. The CDR3 spells CASSVQGDYEQYF. The CDR3 DNA is TGTGCCAGCAGCGTCCAAGGGGACTACGAGCAGTACTTC.

A single count supports this clone. The J gene is TRBJ1-1, the V gene TRBV7-3; D is possibly TRBD1 (6 bases). Germline loops: CDR1 SGHTA, CDR2 FQGTGA. CDR3 length: 14 residues. V was clipped by 5 bases and J by 2 bases, with 12 bases between them. CDR3 loop: CASSLRGENTEAFF. The CDR3 DNA follows: TGTGCCAGCAGCCTCAGGGGAGAAAACACTGAAGCTTTCTTT.

V is TRBV28 and J is TRBJ1-2; weak D call: TRBD1 (6 bases). CDR3 length equals 13 residues. Germline assignment: CDR1 MDHEN and CDR2 SYDVKM. Trimming pared 2 bases from V and 7 bases from J, leaving 11 bases between. The CDR3 DNA sequence: TGTGCCAGCAGTTTAGGGGGGGGGCTTGGCTACACCTTC. It is translated as CASSLGGGLGYTF.

The genes are TRBV7-8 and TRBJ1-5; D is unresolved. V lost 5 bases and J lost 5, with 10 bases in between. There are 13 residues in the CDR3. From germline, CDR1 is SGHVS and CDR2 FQNEAQ. CDR3 DNA sequence: TGTGCCAGCAGCATAACACCCGATCAGCCCCAGCATTTT. Protein sequence: CASSITPDQPQHF.

The V gene is TRBV27, the J gene TRBJ1-2; no reliable D call. Germline loops: CDR1 MNHEY, CDR2 SMNVEV (reference sequence). Trimming cost V 2 bases and J 0 bases, with 10 bases left between them. The CDR3 has 15 residues. CDR3 loop: CASSLDTSANYGYTF. In DNA, the CDR3 is TGTGCCAGCAGTTTAGACACTTCAGCTAACTATGGCTACACCTTC.